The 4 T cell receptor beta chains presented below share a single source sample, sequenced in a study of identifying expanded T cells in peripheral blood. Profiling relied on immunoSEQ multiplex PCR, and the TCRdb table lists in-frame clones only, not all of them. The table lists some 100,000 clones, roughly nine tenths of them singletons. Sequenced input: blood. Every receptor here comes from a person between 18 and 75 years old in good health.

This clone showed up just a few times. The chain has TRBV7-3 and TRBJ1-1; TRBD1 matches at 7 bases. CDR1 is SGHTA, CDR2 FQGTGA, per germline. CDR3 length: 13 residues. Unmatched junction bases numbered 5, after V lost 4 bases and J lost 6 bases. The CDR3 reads CASSSNRGAEAFF. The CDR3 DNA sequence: TGTGCCAGCAGCTCAAACAGGGGCGCTGAAGCTTTCTTT.

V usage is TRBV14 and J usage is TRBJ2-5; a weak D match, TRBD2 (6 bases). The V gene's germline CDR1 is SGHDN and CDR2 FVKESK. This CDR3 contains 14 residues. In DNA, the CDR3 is TGTGCGGGAGGCAAATTGGGCCGTATTTTGGACCAGTACTTC. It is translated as CAGGKLGRILDQYF.

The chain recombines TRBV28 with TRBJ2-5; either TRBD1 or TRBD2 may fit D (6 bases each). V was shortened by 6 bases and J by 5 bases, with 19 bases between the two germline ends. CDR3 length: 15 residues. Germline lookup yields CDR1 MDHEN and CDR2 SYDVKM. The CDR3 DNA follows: TGTGCCAGCAGCTCCTGGGGGGCATCTAAGGAGACCCAGTACTTC. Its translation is CASSSWGASKETQYF.

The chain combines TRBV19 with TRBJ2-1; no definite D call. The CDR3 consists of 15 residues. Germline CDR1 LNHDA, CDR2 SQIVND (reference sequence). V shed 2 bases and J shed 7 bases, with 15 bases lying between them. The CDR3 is CASSISELGMNEQFF. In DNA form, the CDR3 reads TGTGCCAGTAGTATATCCGAGTTGGGGATGAATGAGCAGTTCTTC. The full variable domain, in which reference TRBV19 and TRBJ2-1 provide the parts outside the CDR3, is DGGITQSPKYLFRKEGQNVTLSCEQNLNHDAMYWYRQDPGQGLRLIYYSQIVNDFQKGDIAEGYSVSREKKESFPLTVTSAQKNPTAFYLCASSISELGMNEQFFGPGTRLTVL.